The 10 T cell receptor beta chains in this list originate from one sample, sequenced in a study of blood T cell repertoires in COVID-19. Measured with immunoSEQ multiplex PCR; TCRdb has only the in-frame clones, and not every one. The sample contains tens of thousands of clones, 85% to 95% of which appear only once. Sequenced input: peripheral blood. These receptors were taken from a man aged 45-65 years with COVID-19, enrolled during active disease.

The table lists this clone with a count of one. This chain joins TRBV4-1 and TRBJ1-6; perhaps TRBD1 as D (5 bases). This CDR3 has 19 residues. The V gene's germline CDR1 is MGHRA and CDR2 YSYEKL. V lost 0 bases, J lost 3 bases, and 18 bases lay in between. In DNA, the CDR3 is TGCGCCAGCAGCCAAGATAGGACACCAGGACCGAACTATAATTCACCCCTCCACTTT. Translating it yields CASSQDRTPGPNYNSPLHF.

The chain carries TRBV7-3 and TRBJ2-3; 10 bases are a match to TRBD2. Trimming took 2 bases from V and 4 from J; bases not matched to a gene: 6. Germline loops: CDR1 SGHTA, CDR2 FQGTGA. This CDR3 spans 16 amino acids. CDR3 in amino acids: CASSLGLAGDPDTQYF. CDR3 DNA sequence: TGTGCCAGCAGCTTAGGGCTAGCGGGAGACCCAGATACGCAGTATTTT.

The chain links TRBV7-2 to TRBJ2-7; 7 bases agree with TRBD2. J gave up 5 bases and V 2 bases, and 9 bases lay outside the gene matches. Germline V gene data show CDR1 as SGHTA and CDR2 as FQGNSA. The CDR3 is 15 residues long. CDR3 residues: CASSLNPGRGNEQYF. The CDR3 nucleotides are TGTGCCAGCAGCTTAAATCCCGGGCGGGGGAACGAGCAGTACTTC.

The chain is built from TRBV7-8 and TRBJ2-7; tentative D call: TRBD1 (5 bases). Germline V lookup: CDR1 SGHVS, CDR2 FQNEAQ. Between the trimmed V and J ends, which lost 1 base and 6 bases, there was a span of 10 bases. The CDR3 loop spans 13 amino acids. CDR3: CASSLEGWSEQYF. The CDR3 region has the DNA TGTGCCAGCAGCTTAGAGGGGTGGAGCGAGCAGTACTTC.

This clone has just a few counts. The chain carries TRBV6-5 and TRBJ1-6; 8 nucleotides match TRBD1. The CDR3 spans 14 residues. Germline CDR1 MNHEY, CDR2 SVGAGI. The trim removed 5 bases at V and 9 bases at J, leaving 6 bases unmatched. Written as DNA, the CDR3 is TGTGCCAGCAGTAGGACAGGGTTTCGTTCACCCCTCCACTTT. This translates into CASSRTGFRSPLHF.

This clone was recorded only once. V usage is TRBV10-3 and J usage is TRBJ2-3, with TRBD2 matching over 9 bases. The CDR3 runs 17 residues. The germline gives CDR1 ENHRY, CDR2 SYGVKD. Unmatched junction bases numbered 11, after V lost 3 bases and J lost 4 bases. CDR3 DNA: TGTGCCATCAGTGATCGCCAGGGCGGGAGGGCCCCAGATACGCAGTATTTT. Protein product: CAISDRQGGRAPDTQYF.

J is TRBJ2-1 and V is TRBV7-2; 7 nucleotides align to TRBD2. Germline CDR1 SGHTA, CDR2 FQGNSA. V shed 3 bases, J shed 4 bases, and the junction held 6 bases outside the gene matches. CDR3 length: 15 residues. CDR3 in amino acids: CASSLSREGYNEQFF. The CDR3 coding sequence is TGTGCCAGCAGCTTGTCCAGGGAGGGTTACAATGAGCAGTTCTTC. The full variable domain, its missing parts supplied by reference TRBV7-2 and TRBJ2-1, is GAGVSQSPSNKVTEKGKDVELRCDPISGHTALYWYRQSLGQGLEFLIYFQGNSAPDKSGLPSDRFSAERTGGSVSTLTIQRTQQEDSAVYLCASSLSREGYNEQFFGPGTRLTVL.

The chain uses TRBV30 and TRBJ1-1; perhaps TRBD1 as D (6 bases). This CDR3 contains 14 residues. Looked up from germline, CDR1 is GTSNPN and CDR2 is SVGIG (reference sequence). V gave up 5 bases and J gave up 6 bases, with 19 bases separating them. CDR3 nucleotides: TGTGCCTGGGGCCGGGGGGCAGGTGGGGCTGAAGCTTTCTTT. This sequence encodes CAWGRGAGGAEAFF.

This clone was observed once. The chain combines TRBV19 with TRBJ1-4, with D possibly matching TRBD1 (5 bases). The CDR3 length is 14 residues. The germline V and J ends were trimmed by 6 bases and 3 bases, with 11 bases remaining between them. Germline-derived CDR1 and CDR2 are LNHDA and SQIVND (reference sequence). CDR3 residues: CASSRDLPNEKLFF. CDR3 in DNA: TGTGCCAGTAGCCGGGACTTACCTAATGAAAAACTGTTTTTT.

V and J are TRBV5-1 and TRBJ2-1; no clear D gene. This CDR3 is built from 13 residues. V was clipped by 0 bases and J by 7 bases, with 8 bases between them. Germline V lookup: CDR1 SGHRS, CDR2 YFSETQ. The CDR3 DNA is TGCGCCAGCAGCTTGGCTAAACCTAATGAGCAGTTCTTC. Translated, it gives CASSLAKPNEQFF.